This TCR beta chain was identified in a study of a mutant IDH1 vaccine in newly diagnosed glioma. Noted time point: week 11, during vaccination. All doses held 300 ug of mutant IDH1 20-mer peptide, with topical imiquimod. This table comes from immunoSEQ multiplex PCR, and its TCRdb copy is limited to in-frame clones, with some not included. Here the sample spans 35,000 to 45,000 clones, over 70% being singletons. As for this clone: Antigen: not known.

Sample: peripheral blood mononuclear cells (PBMCs), taken from a glioma patient whose treatment included an IDH1 peptide vaccine. The clonotype was recovered from a woman in her thirties with glioma. Some clones in this sample may be carry-over from other donors' samples.

CDR3: CASSLGVRTDNEQFF. The CDR3 region has the DNA TGTGCCAGCAGCTTGGGGGTGAGGACTGACAATGAGCAGTTCTTC. The J gene is TRBJ2-1, the V gene TRBV11-2; D may be TRBD1 or TRBD2 (5 bases each). CDR1 and CDR2 from the germline V gene are SGHAT and FQNNGV. The CDR3 runs to 15 residues. V was pared by 3 bases and J by 5 bases, with 14 bases between.